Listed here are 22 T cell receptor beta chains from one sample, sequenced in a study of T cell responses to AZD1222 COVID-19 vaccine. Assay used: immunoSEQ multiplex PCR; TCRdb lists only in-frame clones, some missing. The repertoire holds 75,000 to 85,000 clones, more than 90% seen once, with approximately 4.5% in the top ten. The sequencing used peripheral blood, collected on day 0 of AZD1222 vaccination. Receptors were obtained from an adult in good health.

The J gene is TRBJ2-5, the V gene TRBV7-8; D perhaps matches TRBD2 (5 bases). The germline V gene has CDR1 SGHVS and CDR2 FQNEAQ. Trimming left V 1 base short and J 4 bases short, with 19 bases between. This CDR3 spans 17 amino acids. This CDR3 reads CASSLVSGIGRLETQYF. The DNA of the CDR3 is TGTGCCAGCAGCTTAGTTTCGGGGATCGGTCGTTTAGAGACCCAGTACTTC.

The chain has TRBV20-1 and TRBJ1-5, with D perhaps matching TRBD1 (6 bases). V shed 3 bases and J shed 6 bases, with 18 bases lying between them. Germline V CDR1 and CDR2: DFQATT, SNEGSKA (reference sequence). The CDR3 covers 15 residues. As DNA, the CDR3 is TGCAGTGCTAGTTTGTTTTTGGGGGCCGGTCAGCCCCAGCATTTT. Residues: CSASLFLGAGQPQHF.

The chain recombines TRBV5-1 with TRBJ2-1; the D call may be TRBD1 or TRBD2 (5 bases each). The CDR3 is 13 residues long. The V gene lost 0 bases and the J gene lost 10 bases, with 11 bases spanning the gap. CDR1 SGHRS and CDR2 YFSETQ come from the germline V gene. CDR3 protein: CASSLGAGDEQFF. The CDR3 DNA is TGCGCCAGCAGCTTGGGGGCCGGGGACGAGCAGTTCTTC. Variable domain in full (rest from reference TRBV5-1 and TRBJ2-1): KAGVTQTPRYLIKTRGQQVTLSCSPISGHRSVSWYQQTPGQGLQFLFEYFSETQRNKGNFPGRFSGRQFSNSRSEMNVSTLELGDSALYLCASSLGAGDEQFFGPGTRLTVL.

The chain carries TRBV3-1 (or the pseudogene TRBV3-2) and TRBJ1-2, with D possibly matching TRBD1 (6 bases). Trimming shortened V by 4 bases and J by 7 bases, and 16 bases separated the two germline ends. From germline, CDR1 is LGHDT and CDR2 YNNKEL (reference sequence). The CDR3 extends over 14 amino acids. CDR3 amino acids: CASSRSWTELGYTF. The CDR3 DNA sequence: TGTGCCAGCAGCCGCAGTTGGACAGAGCTTGGCTACACCTTC.

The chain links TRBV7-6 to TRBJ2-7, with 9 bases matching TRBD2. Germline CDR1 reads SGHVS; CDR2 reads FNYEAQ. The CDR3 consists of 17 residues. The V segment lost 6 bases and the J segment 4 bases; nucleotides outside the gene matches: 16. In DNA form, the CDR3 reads TGTGCCAGCAGTCCCGGACCATCGAGCGGGAGGAGATACGAGCAGTACTTC. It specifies CASSPGPSSGRRYEQYF.

In DNA form, the CDR3 reads TGTGCCAGCAGCTTGCGGGAGCACTACGAGCAGTACTTC. The encoded protein is CASSLREHYEQYF. The chain combines TRBV7-9 with TRBJ2-7; the match to TRBD2 covers 7 bases. Germline-derived CDR1 and CDR2 are SEHNR and FQNEAQ (reference sequence). The CDR3 is made up of 13 amino acids. The V and J ends lost 3 bases and 3 bases, in that order; junction bases with no gene match: 2.

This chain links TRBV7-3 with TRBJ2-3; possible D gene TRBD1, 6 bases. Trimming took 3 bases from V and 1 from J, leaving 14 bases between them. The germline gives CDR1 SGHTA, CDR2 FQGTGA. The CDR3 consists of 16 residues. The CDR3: CASSLLPTGGTDTQYF. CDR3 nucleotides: TGTGCCAGCAGCTTGCTTCCGACAGGCGGCACAGATACGCAGTATTTT. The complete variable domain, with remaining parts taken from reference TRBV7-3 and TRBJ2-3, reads GAGVSQTPSNKVTEKGKYVELRCDPISGHTALYWYRQSLGQGPEFLIYFQGTGAADDSGLPNDRFFAVRPEGSVSTLKIQRTERGDSAVYLCASSLLPTGGTDTQYFGPGTRLTVL.

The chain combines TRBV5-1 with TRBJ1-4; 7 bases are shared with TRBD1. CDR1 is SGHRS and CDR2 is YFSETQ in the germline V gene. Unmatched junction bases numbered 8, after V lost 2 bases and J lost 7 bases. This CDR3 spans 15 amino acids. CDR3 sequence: CASSLGQELSEKLFF. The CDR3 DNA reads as TGCGCCAGCAGCTTAGGACAGGAGCTAAGTGAAAAACTGTTTTTT.

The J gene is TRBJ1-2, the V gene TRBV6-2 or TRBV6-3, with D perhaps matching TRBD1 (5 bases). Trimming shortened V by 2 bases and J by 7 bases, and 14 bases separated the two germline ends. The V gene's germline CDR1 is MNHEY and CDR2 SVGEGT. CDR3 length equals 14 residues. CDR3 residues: CASSYPMTAGGYTF. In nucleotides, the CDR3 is TGTGCCAGCAGTTACCCGATGACAGCTGGTGGCTACACCTTC.

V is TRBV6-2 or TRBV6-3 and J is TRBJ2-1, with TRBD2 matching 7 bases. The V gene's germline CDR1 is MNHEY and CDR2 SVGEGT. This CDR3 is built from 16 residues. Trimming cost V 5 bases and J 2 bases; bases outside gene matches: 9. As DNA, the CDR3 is TGTGCCAGCAGTCTCCGGACTAGTTTTCCCTACAATGAGCAGTTCTTC. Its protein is CASSLRTSFPYNEQFF.

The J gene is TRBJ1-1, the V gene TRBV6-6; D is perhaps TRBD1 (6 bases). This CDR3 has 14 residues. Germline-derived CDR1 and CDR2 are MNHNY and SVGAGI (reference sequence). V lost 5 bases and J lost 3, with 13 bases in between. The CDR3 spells CASSLARTDTEAFF. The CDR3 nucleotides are TGTGCCAGCAGTCTGGCCCGGACAGACACTGAAGCTTTCTTT.

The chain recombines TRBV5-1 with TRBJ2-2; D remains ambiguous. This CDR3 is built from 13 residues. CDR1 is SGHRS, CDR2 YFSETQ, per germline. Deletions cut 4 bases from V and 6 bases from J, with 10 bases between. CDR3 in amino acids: CASSPGSSGELFF. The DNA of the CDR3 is TGCGCCAGCAGCCCAGGTAGTTCCGGGGAGCTGTTTTTT.

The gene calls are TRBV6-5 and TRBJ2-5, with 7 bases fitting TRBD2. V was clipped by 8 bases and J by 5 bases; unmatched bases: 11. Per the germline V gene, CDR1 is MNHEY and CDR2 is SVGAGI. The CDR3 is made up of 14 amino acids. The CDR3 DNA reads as TGTGCCAGCGCACAGCGGGGAAGATGGGAGACCCAGTACTTC. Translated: CASAQRGRWETQYF.

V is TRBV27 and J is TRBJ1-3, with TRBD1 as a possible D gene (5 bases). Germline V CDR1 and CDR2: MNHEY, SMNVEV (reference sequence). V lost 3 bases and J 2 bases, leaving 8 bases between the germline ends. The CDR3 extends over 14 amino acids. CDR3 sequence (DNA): TGTGCCAGCAGTTTCGGCAGGGCTGGAAACACCATATATTTT. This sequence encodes CASSFGRAGNTIYF.

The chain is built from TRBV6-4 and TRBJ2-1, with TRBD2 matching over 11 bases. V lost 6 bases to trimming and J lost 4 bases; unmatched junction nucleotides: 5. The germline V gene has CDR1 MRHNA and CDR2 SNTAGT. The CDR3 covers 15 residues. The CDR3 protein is CASSMTSGVYNEQFF. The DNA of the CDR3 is TGTGCCAGCAGCATGACTAGCGGGGTATACAATGAGCAGTTCTTC.

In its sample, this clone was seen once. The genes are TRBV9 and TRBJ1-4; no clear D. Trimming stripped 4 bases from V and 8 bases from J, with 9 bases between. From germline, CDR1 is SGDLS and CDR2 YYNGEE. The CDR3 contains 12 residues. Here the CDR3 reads CASSRPREKLFF. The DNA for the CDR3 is TGTGCCAGCAGCCGGCCTCGGGAAAAACTGTTTTTT.

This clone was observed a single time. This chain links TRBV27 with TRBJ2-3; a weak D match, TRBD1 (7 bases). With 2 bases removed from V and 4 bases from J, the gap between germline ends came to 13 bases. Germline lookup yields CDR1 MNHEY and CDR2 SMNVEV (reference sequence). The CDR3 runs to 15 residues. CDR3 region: CASSLAGGLSDTQYF. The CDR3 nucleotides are TGTGCCAGCAGTTTAGCAGGGGGACTCTCAGATACGCAGTATTTT.

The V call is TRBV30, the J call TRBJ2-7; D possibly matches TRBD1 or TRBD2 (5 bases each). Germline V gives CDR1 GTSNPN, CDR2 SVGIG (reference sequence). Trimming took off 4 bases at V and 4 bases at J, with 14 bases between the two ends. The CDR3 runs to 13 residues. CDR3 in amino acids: CAWNQGVGYEQYF. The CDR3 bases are TGTGCCTGGAACCAGGGAGTAGGGTACGAGCAGTACTTC.

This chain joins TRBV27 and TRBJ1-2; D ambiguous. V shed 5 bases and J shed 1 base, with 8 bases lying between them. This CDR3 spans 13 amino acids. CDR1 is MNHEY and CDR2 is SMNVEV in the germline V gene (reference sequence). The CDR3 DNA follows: TGTGCCAGCAGTCAAAGGGATAACTATGGCTACACCTTC. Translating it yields CASSQRDNYGYTF.

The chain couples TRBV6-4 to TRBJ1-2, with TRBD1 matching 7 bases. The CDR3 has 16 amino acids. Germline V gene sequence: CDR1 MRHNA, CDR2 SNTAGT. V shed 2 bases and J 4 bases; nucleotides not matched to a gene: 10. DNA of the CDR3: TGTGCCAGCAGTGACGAGACAGGGAGGAACCCCTATGGCTACACCTTC. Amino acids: CASSDETGRNPYGYTF.

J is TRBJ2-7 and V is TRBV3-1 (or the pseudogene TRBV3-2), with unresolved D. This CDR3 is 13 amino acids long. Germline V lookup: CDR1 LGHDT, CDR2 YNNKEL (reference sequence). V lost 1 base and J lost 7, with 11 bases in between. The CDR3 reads CASSQGDLVEQYF. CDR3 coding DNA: TGTGCCAGCAGCCAAGGTGACCTGGTGGAGCAGTACTTC.

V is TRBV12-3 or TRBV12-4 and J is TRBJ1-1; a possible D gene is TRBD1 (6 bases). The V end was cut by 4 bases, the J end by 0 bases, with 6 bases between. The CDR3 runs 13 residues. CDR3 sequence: CASSYRVNTEAFF. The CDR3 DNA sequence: TGTGCCAGCAGTTACAGGGTGAACACTGAAGCTTTCTTT.